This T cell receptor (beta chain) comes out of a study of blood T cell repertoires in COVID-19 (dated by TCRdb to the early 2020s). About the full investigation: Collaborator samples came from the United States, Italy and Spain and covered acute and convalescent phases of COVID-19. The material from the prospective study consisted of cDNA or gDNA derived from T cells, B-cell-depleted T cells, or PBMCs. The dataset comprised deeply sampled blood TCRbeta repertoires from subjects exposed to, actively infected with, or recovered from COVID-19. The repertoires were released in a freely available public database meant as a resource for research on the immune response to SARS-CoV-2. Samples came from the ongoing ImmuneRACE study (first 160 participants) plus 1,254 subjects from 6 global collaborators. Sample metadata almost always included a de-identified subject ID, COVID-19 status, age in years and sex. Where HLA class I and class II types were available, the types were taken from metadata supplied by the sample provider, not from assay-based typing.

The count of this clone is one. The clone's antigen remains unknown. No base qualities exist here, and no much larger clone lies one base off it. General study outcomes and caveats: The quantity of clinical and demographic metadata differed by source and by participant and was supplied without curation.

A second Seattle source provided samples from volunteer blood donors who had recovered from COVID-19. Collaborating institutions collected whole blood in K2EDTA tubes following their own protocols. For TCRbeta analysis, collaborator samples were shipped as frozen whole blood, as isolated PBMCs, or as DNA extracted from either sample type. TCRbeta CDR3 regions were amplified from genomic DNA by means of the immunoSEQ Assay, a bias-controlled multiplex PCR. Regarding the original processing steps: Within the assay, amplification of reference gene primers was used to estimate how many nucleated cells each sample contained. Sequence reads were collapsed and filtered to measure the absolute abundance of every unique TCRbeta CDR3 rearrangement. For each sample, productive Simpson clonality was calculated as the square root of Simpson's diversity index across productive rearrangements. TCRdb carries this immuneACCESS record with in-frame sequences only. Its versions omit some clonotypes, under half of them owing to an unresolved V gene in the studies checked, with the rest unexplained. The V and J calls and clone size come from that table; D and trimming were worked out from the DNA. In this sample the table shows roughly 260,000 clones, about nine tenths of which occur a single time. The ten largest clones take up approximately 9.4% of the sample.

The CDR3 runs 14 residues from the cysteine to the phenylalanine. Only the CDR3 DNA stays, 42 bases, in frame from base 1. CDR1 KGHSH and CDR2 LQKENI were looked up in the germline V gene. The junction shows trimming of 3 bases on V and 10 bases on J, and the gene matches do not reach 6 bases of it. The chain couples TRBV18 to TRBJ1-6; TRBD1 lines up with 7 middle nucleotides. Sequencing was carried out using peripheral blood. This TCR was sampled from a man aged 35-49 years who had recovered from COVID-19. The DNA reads TGTGCCAGCTCACCTGACAGGGCTACGTCACCCCTCCACTTT. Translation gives CASSPDRATSPLHF.